A selection of T cell receptor beta chains follows, all from one sample in a study of cytomegalovirus exposure and HLA in healthy donors. The protocol was immunoSEQ multiplex PCR, while the TCRdb copy is restricted to in-frame clones and leaves out a portion. This table has some 100,000 clones, roughly 74% appearing once. The sequenced sample was PBMCs. The source is a female donor in good health and CMV-seropositive. Both conserved end residues are part of each CDR3. A D gene is named only where the DNA matches it firmly. Clone size is shown for a subset of rows, as once, few, many or a class of expanded clone.

NA,TRBJ1-3,NA,TRBV30,TGTGCCTGGAGTGTATCTGGGAGACGCGGAAACACCATATATTTT,CAWSVSGRRGNTIYF
TRBD2,TRBJ2-3,NA,TRBV7-2,TGTGCCAGCAGCTCCCCCACTAGCGGGGGAGATACGCAGTATTTT,CASSSPTSGGDTQYF
TRBD1,TRBJ2-7,once,TRBV27,TGTGCCAGCAGTTTACTAAAGACAGGGAGCGAGCAGTACTTC,CASSLLKTGSEQYF
NA,TRBJ1-5,NA,TRBV19,TGTGCTAGTAGTGGCGGGGGGGGCAATCAGCCCCAGCATTTT,CASSGGGGNQPQHF
TRBD1,TRBJ2-7,NA,TRBV11-2,TGTGCCAGCAGCTTGAGTACCGGGACAGGGGGCTACGAGCAGTACTTC,CASSLSTGTGGYEQYF
TRBD2,TRBJ2-5,NA,TRBV2,TGTGCCAGCAGGACGGGACTAAAAGAGACCCAGTACTTC,CASRTGLKETQYF
NA,TRBJ1-1,NA,TRBV4-3,TGCGCCAGCAGCCGAGACACGGTCAACACTGAAGCTTTCTTT,CASSRDTVNTEAFF
NA,TRBJ1-1,NA,TRBV5-1,TGCGCCAGCAGCTTGGGGGGCGGGAACACTGAAGCTTTCTTT,CASSLGGGNTEAFF
TRBD1,TRBJ1-2,NA,TRBV6-5,TGTGCCAGCAGAACCGGAGACAGGGGGAACTATGGCTACACCTTC,CASRTGDRGNYGYTF
TRBD1,TRBJ1-2,NA,TRBV5-1,TGCGCCAGCAGTCCCACCCTACAGGGGGCAGTCTACACCTTC,CASSPTLQGAVYTF
TRBD1,TRBJ2-1,NA,TRBV9,TGTGCCAGCAGCGTAGGGGACAGGAAGAACAATGAGCAGTTCTTC,CASSVGDRKNNEQFF
NA,TRBJ2-5,NA,TRBV6-6,TGTGCCACTTTTTCGGTCGGGGAGACCCAGTACTTC,CATFSVGETQYF
TRBD2,TRBJ2-7,NA,TRBV2,TGTGCCAGCAGTGACGGGAGGGCGATGAACGAGCAGTACTTC,CASSDGRAMNEQYF
NA,TRBJ2-7,NA,TRBV5-8,TGTGCCAGCAGCTGGGGGCACGAGCAGTACTTC,CASSWGHEQYF
NA,TRBJ1-1,once,TRBV19,TGTGCCAGTAGCACCAGAGGGGACATGCCTGAAGCTTTCTTT,CASSTRGDMPEAFF
NA,TRBJ1-4,NA,TRBV19,TGTGCCAGTAGATCCAGCGGGCAGAGAAGTGAAAAACTGTTTTTT,CASRSSGQRSEKLFF